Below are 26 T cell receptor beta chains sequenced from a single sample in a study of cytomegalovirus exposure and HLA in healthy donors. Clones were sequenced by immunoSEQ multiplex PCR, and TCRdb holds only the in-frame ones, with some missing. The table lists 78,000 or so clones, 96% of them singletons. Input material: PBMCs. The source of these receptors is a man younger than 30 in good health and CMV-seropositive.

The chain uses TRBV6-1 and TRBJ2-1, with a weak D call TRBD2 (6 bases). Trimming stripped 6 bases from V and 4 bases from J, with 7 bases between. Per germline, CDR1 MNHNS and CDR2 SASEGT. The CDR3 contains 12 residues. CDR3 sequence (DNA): TGTGCCAGCAGCGGGACTTACAATGAGCAGTTCTTC. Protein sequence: CASSGTYNEQFF.

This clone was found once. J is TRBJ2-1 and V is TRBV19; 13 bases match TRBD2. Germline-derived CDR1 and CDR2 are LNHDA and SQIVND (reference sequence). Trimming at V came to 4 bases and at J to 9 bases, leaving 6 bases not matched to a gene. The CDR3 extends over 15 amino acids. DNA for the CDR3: TGTGCCAGTAGTACGGGGACTAGCGGGACTATTGAGCAGTTCTTC. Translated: CASSTGTSGTIEQFF. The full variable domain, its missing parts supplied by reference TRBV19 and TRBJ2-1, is DGGITQSPKYLFRKEGQNVTLSCEQNLNHDAMYWYRQDPGQGLRLIYYSQIVNDFQKGDIAEGYSVSREKKESFPLTVTSAQKNPTAFYLCASSTGTSGTIEQFFGPGTRLTVL.

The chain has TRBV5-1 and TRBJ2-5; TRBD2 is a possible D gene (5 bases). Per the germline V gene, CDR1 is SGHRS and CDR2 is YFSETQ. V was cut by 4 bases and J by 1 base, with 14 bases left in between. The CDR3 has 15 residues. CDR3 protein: CASSPGIASQETQYF. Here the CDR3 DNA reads TGCGCCAGCAGCCCCGGGATAGCGAGCCAAGAGACCCAGTACTTC.

In nucleotides, the CDR3 is TGCGCCAGCAGCTTGGGAGCTCCAGATACGCAGTATTTT. Translating it yields CASSLGAPDTQYF. The J gene is TRBJ2-3, the V gene TRBV5-1; D is unresolved. Germline CDR1 SGHRS, CDR2 YFSETQ. This CDR3 contains 13 residues. V gave up 0 bases and J gave up 4 bases, with 6 bases separating them.

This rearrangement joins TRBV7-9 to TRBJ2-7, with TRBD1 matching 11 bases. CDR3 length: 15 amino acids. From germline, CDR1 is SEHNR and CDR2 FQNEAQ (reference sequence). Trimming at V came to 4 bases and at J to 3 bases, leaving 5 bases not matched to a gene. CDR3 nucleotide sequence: TGTGCCAGCAGCTCCAGGACAGGGGGCATCTACGAGCAGTACTTC. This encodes CASSSRTGGIYEQYF.

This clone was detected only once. CDR3 nucleotides: TGTGCCAGCAGCTTAAGTTTGGACAGGGTGGTTGGCTACACCTTC. Encoded protein: CASSLSLDRVVGYTF. This chain links TRBV7-8 with TRBJ1-2; 8 bases are a match to TRBD1. Germline V gene data show CDR1 as SGHVS and CDR2 as FQNEAQ. V lost 2 bases to trimming and J lost 7 bases; unmatched junction nucleotides: 9. The CDR3 covers 15 residues.

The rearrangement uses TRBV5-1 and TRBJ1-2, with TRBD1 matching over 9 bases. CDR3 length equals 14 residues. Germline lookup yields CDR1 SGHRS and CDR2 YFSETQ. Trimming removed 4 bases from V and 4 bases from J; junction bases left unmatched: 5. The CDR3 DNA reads TGCGCCAGCAGCGTGGGACAGGGAGGCTATGGCTACACCTTC. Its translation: CASSVGQGGYGYTF. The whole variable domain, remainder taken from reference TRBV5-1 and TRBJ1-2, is KAGVTQTPRYLIKTRGQQVTLSCSPISGHRSVSWYQQTPGQGLQFLFEYFSETQRNKGNFPGRFSGRQFSNSRSEMNVSTLELGDSALYLCASSVGQGGYGYTFGSGTRLTVV.

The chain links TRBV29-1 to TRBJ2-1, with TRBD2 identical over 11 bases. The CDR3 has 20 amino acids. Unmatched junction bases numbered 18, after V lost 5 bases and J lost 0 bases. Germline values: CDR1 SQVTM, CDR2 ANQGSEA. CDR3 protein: CSVTQELAGGTYRSYNEQFF. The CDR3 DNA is TGCAGCGTTACGCAAGAGCTAGCGGGAGGTACGTACCGCTCCTACAATGAGCAGTTCTTC.

CDR3 residues: CASSPGQGYGYTF. CDR3 bases: TGTGCCAGCAGCCCGGGACAGGGATATGGCTACACCTTC. The chain has TRBV13 and TRBJ1-2; 9 bases agree with TRBD1. There are 13 residues in the CDR3. CDR1 PRHDT and CDR2 FYEKMQ come from the germline V gene (reference sequence). Germline trimming cut 5 bases from V and 5 bases from J; bases unmatched to any gene: 3.

Written as DNA, the CDR3 is TGTGCCAGCAGCGTAGGGTCGTTAGGGACAGGGGTTTCTGAGCAGTTCTTC. This encodes CASSVGSLGTGVSEQFF. The chain employs TRBV9 and TRBJ2-1, with TRBD1 matching over 10 bases. Germline values: CDR1 SGDLS, CDR2 YYNGEE. This CDR3 has 17 amino acids. V was pared by 0 bases and J by 9 bases, with 12 bases of the junction left unmatched.

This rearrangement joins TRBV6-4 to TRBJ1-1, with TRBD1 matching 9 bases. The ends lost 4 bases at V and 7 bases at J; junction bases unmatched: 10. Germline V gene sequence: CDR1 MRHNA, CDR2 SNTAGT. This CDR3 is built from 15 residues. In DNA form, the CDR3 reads TGTGCCAGCAGTGCGTTAACAGGGGGCGACTATGAAGCTTTCTTT. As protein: CASSALTGGDYEAFF.

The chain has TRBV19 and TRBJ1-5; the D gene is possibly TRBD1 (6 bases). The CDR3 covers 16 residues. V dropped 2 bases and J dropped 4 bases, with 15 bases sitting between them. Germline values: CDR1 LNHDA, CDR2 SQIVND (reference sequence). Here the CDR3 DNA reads TGTGCCAGTAGTATACAGGGGAGCTTTGGTAATCAGCCCCAGCATTTT. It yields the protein CASSIQGSFGNQPQHF.

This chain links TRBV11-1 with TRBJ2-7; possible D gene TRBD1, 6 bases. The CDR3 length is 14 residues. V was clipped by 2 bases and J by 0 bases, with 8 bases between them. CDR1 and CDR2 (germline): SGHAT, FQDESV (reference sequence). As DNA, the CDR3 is TGTGCCAGCAGCTTACAGGGGTCCTCCTACGAGCAGTACTTC. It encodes CASSLQGSSYEQYF.

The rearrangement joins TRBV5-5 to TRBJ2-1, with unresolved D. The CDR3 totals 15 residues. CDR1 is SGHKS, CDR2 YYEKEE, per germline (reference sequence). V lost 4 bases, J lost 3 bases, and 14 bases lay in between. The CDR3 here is CASSPESESYNEQFF. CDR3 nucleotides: TGTGCCAGCAGCCCCGAGAGCGAAAGCTACAATGAGCAGTTCTTC. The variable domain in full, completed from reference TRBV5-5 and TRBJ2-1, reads DAGVTQSPTHLIKTRGQQVTLRCSPISGHKSVSWYQQVLGQGPQFIFQYYEKEERGRGNFPDRFSARQFPNYSSELNVNALLLGDSALYLCASSPESESYNEQFFGPGTRLTVL.

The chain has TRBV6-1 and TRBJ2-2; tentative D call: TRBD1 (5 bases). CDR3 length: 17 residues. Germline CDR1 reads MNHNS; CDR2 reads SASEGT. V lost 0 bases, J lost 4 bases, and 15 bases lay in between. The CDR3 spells CASSEARVDTFTGELFF. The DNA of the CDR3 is TGTGCCAGCAGTGAAGCAAGGGTGGACACCTTCACCGGGGAGCTGTTTTTT.

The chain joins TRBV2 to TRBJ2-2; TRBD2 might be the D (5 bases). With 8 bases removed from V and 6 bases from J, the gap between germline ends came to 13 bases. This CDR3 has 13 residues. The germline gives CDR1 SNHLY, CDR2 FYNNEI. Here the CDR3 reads CASSGVSSGELFF. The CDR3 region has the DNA TGTGCCAGCTCCGGGGTGTCGTCCGGGGAGCTGTTTTTT. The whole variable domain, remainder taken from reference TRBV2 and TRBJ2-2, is EPEVTQTPSHQVTQMGQEVILRCVPISNHLYFYWYRQILGQKVEFLVSFYNNEISEKSEIFDDQFSVERPDGSNFTLKIRSTKLEDSAMYFCASSGVSSGELFFGEGSRLTVL.

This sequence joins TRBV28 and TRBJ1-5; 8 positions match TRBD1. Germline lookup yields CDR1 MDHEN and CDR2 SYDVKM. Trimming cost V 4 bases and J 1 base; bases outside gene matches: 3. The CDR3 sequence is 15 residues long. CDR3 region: CASSYSGGSNQPQHF. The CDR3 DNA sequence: TGTGCCAGCAGTTACTCAGGGGGCAGCAATCAGCCCCAGCATTTT.

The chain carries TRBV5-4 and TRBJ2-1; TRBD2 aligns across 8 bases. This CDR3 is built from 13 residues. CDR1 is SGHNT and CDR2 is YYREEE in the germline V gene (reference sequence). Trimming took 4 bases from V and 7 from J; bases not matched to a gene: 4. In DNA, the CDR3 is TGTGCCAGCAGCCCCGAGCGGGAGAATGAGCAGTTCTTC. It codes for CASSPERENEQFF.

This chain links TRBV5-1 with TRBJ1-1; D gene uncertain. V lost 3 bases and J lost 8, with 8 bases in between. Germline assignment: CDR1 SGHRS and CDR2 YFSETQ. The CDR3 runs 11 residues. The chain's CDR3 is CASSSGVEAFF. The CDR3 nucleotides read TGCGCCAGCAGCTCCGGGGTGGAAGCTTTCTTT.

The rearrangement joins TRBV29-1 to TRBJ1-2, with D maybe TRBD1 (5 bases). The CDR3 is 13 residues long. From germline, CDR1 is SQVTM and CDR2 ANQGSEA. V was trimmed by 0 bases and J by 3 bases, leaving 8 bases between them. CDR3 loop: CSVEELTDYGYTF. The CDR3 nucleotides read TGCAGCGTTGAAGAATTGACAGACTATGGCTACACCTTC.

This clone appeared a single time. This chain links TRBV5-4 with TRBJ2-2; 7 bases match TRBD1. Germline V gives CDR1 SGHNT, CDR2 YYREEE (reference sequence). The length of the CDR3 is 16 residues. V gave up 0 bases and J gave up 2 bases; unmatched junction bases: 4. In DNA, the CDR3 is TGTGCCAGCAGCTTGGCGACAGGGCGTAACACCGGGGAGCTGTTTTTT. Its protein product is CASSLATGRNTGELFF.

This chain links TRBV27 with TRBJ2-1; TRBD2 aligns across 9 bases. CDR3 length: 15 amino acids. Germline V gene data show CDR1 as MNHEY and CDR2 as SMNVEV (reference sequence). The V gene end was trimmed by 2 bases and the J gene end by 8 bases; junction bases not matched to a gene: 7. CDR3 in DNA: TGTGCCAGCAGTTTAGTAGCGGGAGCGTTGGATGAGCAGTTCTTC. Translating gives CASSLVAGALDEQFF.

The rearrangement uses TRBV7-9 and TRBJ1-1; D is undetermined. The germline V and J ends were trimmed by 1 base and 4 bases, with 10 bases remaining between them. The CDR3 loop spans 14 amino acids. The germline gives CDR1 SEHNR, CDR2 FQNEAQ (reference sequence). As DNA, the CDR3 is TGTGCCAGCAGCTTAGTTGGGTCGGGCACTGAAGCTTTCTTT. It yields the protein CASSLVGSGTEAFF.

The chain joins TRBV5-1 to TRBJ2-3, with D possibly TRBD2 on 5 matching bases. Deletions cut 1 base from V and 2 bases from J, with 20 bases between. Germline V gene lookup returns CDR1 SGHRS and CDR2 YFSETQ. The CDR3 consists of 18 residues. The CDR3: CASSLPPEAPTNTDTQYF. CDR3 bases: TGCGCCAGCAGCTTGCCTCCGGAGGCTCCTACAAACACAGATACGCAGTATTTT.

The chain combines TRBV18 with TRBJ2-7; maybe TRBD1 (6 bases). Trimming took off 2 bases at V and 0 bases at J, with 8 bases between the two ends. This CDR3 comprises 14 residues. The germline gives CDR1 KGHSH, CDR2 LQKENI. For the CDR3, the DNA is TGTGCCAGCTCACCAGTGGACAGCTCCTACGAGCAGTACTTC. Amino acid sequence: CASSPVDSSYEQYF.

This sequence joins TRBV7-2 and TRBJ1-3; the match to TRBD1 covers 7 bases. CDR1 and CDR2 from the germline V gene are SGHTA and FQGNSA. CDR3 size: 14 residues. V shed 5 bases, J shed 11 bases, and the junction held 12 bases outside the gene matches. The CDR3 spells CASSPRQGLNPIYF. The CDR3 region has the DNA TGTGCCAGCAGCCCGAGACAGGGACTCAACCCCATATATTTT.